The TCR beta chain under discussion was sequenced for a study of T cell changes during pregnancy in multiple sclerosis. This table comes from immunoSEQ multiplex PCR, and its TCRdb copy is limited to in-frame clones, with some not included. The data show approximately 89,000 clones, around 94% seen once. The V and J ends lost 0 bases and 2 bases, in that order; junction bases with no gene match: 7. Germline values: CDR1 SGHRS, CDR2 YFSETQ. This CDR3 region has 17 residues. V and J are TRBV5-1 and TRBJ2-7; 11 positions match TRBD1. The sample in question was peripheral blood, obtained in the third trimester of pregnancy. This receptor was obtained from a female donor with multiple sclerosis, enrolled in a pregnancy study. Here the CDR3 DNA reads TGCGCCAGCAGCTTGGGAGTAGGGACAGGGGGGACCTACGAGCAGTACTTC. It yields the protein CASSLGVGTGGTYEQYF.